This T cell receptor (beta chain) was sequenced during a study of T cell responses to AZD1222 COVID-19 vaccine. To note about this clone: What it binds is unknown.

Germline values: CDR1 LGHDT, CDR2 YNNKEL (reference sequence). The CDR3 is 15 amino acids. Germline trimming cut 2 bases from V and 5 bases from J; bases unmatched to any gene: 6. General study results and limits: It was only after the peak T cell response that any repertoires were sampled. Clonal diversity was possibly underestimated, and white British individuals and females predominated among donors. CD4 TCRs linked to vaccination spanned spike, dominating at 160-218 and 743-854.

Profiling relied on immunoSEQ multiplex PCR, and the TCRdb table lists in-frame clones only, not all of them. This table holds approximately 160,000 clones, about 91% found once. The sample here was peripheral blood, taken on day 0 of AZD1222 vaccination. The J gene is TRBJ2-7, the V gene TRBV3-1 (or the pseudogene TRBV3-2); 10 nucleotides line up with TRBD2. This receptor was obtained from an adult in good health. As DNA, the CDR3 is TGTGCCAGCAGCCAAAGACTAGCGGGCCGGGACGAGCAGTACTTC. This codes for CASSQRLAGRDEQYF.